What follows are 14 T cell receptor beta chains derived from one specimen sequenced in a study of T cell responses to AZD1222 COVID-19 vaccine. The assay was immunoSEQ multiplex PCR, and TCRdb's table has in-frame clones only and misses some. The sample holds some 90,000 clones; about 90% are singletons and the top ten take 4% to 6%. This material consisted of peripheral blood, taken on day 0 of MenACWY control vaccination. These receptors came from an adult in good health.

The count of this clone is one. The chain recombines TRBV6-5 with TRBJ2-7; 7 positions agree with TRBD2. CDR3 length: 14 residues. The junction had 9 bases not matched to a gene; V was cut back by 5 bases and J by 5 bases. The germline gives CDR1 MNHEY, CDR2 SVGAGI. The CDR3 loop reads CASSTLPGGNEQYF. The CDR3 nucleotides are TGTGCCAGCAGTACCCTACCGGGAGGAAACGAGCAGTACTTC.

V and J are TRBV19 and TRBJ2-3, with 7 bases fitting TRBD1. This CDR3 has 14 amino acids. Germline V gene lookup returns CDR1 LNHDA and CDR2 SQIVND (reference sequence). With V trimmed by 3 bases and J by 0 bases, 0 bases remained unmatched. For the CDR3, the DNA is TGTGCCAGTAGTATGGGACAGAGCACAGATACGCAGTATTTT. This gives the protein CASSMGQSTDTQYF. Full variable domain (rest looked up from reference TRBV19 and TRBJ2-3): DGGITQSPKYLFRKEGQNVTLSCEQNLNHDAMYWYRQDPGQGLRLIYYSQIVNDFQKGDIAEGYSVSREKKESFPLTVTSAQKNPTAFYLCASSMGQSTDTQYFGPGTRLTVL.

The chain's CDR3 is CASSLQGAGELFF. CDR3 nucleotide sequence: TGTGCCAGCAGTTTACAGGGGGCCGGGGAGCTGTTTTTT. The chain employs TRBV12-3 or TRBV12-4 and TRBJ2-2, with 7 bases fitting TRBD1. The V segment lost 2 bases and the J segment 6 bases; nucleotides outside the gene matches: 0. The CDR3 extends over 13 amino acids.

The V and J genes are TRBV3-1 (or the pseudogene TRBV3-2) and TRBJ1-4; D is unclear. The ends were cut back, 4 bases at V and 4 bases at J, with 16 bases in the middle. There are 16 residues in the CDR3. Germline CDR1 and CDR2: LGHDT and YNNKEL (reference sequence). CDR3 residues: CASSPSLSRNNEKLFF. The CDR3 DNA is TGTGCCAGCAGCCCATCCTTGAGCAGGAATAATGAAAAACTGTTTTTT.

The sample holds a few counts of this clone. The CDR3 DNA sequence: TGTGCCAGCAGGGTTTCAGGGAACACTGAAGCTTTCTTT. It specifies CASRVSGNTEAFF. J is TRBJ1-1 and V is TRBV25-1; the D is unclear. Deletions cut 6 bases from V and 1 base from J, with 9 bases between. The CDR3 totals 13 residues. The germline CDR1 and CDR2 sequences are MGHDK and SYGVNS.

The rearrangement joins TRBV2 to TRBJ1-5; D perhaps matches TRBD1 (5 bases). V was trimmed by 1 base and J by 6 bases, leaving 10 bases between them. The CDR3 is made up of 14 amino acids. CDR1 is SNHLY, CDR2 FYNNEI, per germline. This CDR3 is CASSEGQGSQPQHF. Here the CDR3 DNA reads TGTGCCAGCAGTGAAGGGCAGGGTAGTCAGCCCCAGCATTTT.

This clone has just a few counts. This CDR3 is CASSSGLAYEQYF. In nucleotides, the CDR3 is TGTGCCAGCAGCTCGGGACTCGCCTACGAGCAGTACTTC. The chain couples TRBV11-2 to TRBJ2-7, with D possibly TRBD2 on 6 matching bases. The CDR3 totals 13 residues. In germline, CDR1 is SGHAT, CDR2 FQNNGV. Trimming shortened V by 4 bases and J by 2 bases, and 9 bases separated the two germline ends.

CDR3 sequence reads: CSVEEWDGYTF. Here the CDR3 DNA reads TGCAGCGTTGAAGAGTGGGATGGCTACACCTTC. J is TRBJ1-2 and V is TRBV29-1; unclear D gene. The CDR3 is made up of 11 amino acids. Deletions cut 0 bases from V and 6 bases from J, with 5 bases between. Germline V lookup: CDR1 SQVTM, CDR2 ANQGSEA. The full variable domain, its missing parts supplied by reference TRBV29-1 and TRBJ1-2, is SAVISQKPSRDICQRGTSLTIQCQVDSQVTMMFWYRQQPGQSLTLIATANQGSEATYESGFVIDKFPISRPNLTFSTLTVSNMSPEDSSIYLCSVEEWDGYTFGSGTRLTVV.

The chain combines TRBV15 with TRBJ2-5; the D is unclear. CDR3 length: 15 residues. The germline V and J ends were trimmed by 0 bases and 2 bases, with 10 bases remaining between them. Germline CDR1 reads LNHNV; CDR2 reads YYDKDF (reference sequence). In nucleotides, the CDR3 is TGTGCCACCAGCAGAGATATCCTAGTTCAAGAGACCCAGTACTTC. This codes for CATSRDILVQETQYF.

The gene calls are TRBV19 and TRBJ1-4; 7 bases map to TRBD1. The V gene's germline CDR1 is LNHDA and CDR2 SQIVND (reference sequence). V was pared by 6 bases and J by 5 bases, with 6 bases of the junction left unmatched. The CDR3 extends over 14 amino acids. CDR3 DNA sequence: TGTGCCAGTAGCACCGGGACAGCGAATGAAAAACTGTTTTTT. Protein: CASSTGTANEKLFF.

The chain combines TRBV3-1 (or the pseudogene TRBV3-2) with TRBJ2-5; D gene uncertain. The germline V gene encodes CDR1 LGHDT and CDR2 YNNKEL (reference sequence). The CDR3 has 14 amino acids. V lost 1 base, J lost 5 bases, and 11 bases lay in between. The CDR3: CASSQVTSQETQYF. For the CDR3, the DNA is TGTGCCAGCAGCCAAGTTACGAGTCAGGAGACCCAGTACTTC.

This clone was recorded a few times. The CDR3 DNA reads TGTGCCAGCAGCACTCGGACAGGGCAAACCTATGGCTACACCTTC. Its protein product is CASSTRTGQTYGYTF. V gene TRBV11-2 combines with J gene TRBJ1-2; 8 bases map to TRBD1. Trimming took 5 bases from V and 4 from J; bases not matched to a gene: 9. CDR3 size: 15 residues. From germline, CDR1 is SGHAT and CDR2 FQNNGV. The full variable domain, completed using reference TRBV11-2 and TRBJ1-2, is EAGVAQSPRYKIIEKRQSVAFWCNPISGHATLYWYQQILGQGPKLLIQFQNNGVVDDSQLPKDRFSAERLKGVDSTLKIQPAKLEDSAVYLCASSTRTGQTYGYTFGSGTRLTVV.

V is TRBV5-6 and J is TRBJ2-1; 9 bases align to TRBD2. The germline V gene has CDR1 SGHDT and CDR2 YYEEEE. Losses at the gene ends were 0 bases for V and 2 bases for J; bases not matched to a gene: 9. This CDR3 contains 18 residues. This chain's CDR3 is CASSLVISAGGTYNEQFF. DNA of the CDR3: TGTGCCAGCAGCTTGGTAATTTCGGCGGGAGGGACCTACAATGAGCAGTTCTTC.

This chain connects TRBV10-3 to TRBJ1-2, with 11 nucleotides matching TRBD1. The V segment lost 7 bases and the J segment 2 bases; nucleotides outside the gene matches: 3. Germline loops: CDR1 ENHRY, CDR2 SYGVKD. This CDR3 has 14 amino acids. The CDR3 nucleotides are TGTGCCATCAATCGGGACAGGGGGAACTATGGCTACACCTTC. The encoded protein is CAINRDRGNYGYTF.